This T cell receptor (beta chain) comes out of a study of T cell responses to AZD1222 COVID-19 vaccine. On this clone itself: One end of the junction is discordant with germline, which a read error may explain.

Only in-frame clones appear in the TCRdb table, and some are missing; sequencing was by immunoSEQ multiplex PCR. This table has 100,000 to 120,000 clones, approximately 89% appearing once. This CDR3 spans 12 amino acids. The V gene is TRBV12-3 or TRBV12-4, the J gene TRBJ1-5; D gene ambiguous. The specimen comprised peripheral blood, sampled on day 0 of MenACWY control vaccination. The clonotype originates from an adult in good health. CDR3 nucleotides: TGTGCCAGCAGTTTAGGCAATCAGGCCCAGCATTTT. Protein product: CASSLGNQAQHF.